These T cell receptor beta chains were read from a single sample in a study of response to subunit inactivated influenza vaccine. Using its own MiXCR run on the RT-PCR reads, TCRdb lists one record per CDR3 protein. The sample holds 650,000 to 800,000 distinct CDR3 sequences; around 13% are singletons and the top ten take approximately 7%. The starting material was PBMCs from blood, obtained 14 to 15 days before vaccination. The receptors originated from a man between 45 and 60 years old who received an inactivated influenza vaccine. Each CDR3 is given with its conserved first and last residue. D genes are given only for firm matches. Clone size is stated in some rows and not others, as once, few, many or a class when expanded.

D	V	J	size	CDR3	DNA
TRBD2	TRBV20-1	TRBJ2-1	.	CSARDAGRRSYNEQFF	TGCAGTGCTAGAGATGCCGGGAGGCGCTCCTACAATGAGCAGTTCTTC
.	TRBV5-1	TRBJ1-1	few	CASSAQEKSNTEAFF	TGCGCCAGCAGCGCCCAGGAGAAATCGAACACTGAAGCTTTCTTT
.	TRBV24-1	TRBJ2-7	.	CATSTTGSYEQYF	TGTGCCACCAGTACGACAGGTTCCTACGAGCAGTACTTC
.	TRBV6-1	TRBJ2-1	.	CASSIRAGYNEQFF	TGTGCCAGCAGTATCCGGGCTGGGTACAATGAGCAGTTCTTC
.	TRBV4-3	TRBJ2-7	few	CASSQDSSLTYEQYF	TGCGCCAGCAGCCAAGATTCTAGCCTTACCTACGAGCAGTACTTC
TRBD2	TRBV7-2	TRBJ2-7	.	CASSLARVSGGSLEQYF	TGTGCCAGCAGCTTAGCACGGGTGAGCGGGGGATCCCTCGAGCAGTACTTC
TRBD1	TRBV7-2	TRBJ1-2	.	CASSFSRQGRYGYTF	TGTGCCAGCAGCTTCTCCCGACAGGGGCGCTATGGCTACACCTTC
.	TRBV19	TRBJ1-2	.	CASRTPRFEGYTF	TGTGCCAGTAGGACCCCCCGTTTCGAAGGCTACACCTTC
.	TRBV9	TRBJ2-3	few	CASSVGGSGWADTQYF	TGTGCCAGCAGCGTAGGTGGCTCGGGTTGGGCAGATACGCAGTATTTT
TRBD2	TRBV7-3	TRBJ2-1	many	CASSLKGTSVNEQFF	TGTGCCAGCAGCTTAAAAGGGACTAGCGTCAATGAGCAGTTCTTC
.	TRBV20-1	TRBJ1-5	few	CSVRGAPNQPQHF	TGCAGTGTCCGAGGGGCCCCTAATCAGCCCCAGCATTTT
TRBD1	TRBV5-1	TRBJ2-1	few	CASSLTGTGLNEQFF	TGCGCCAGCAGCTTGACCGGGACAGGGCTCAATGAGCAGTTCTTC
TRBD1	TRBV11-2	TRBJ1-2	.	CASSLDIWTGGTHGYTF	TGTGCCAGCAGCTTAGACATCTGGACAGGGGGTACACATGGCTACACCTTC
TRBD2	TRBV4-2	TRBJ2-4	few	CASSQEGRGGTKNIQYF	TGTGCCAGCAGCCAAGAAGGGCGGGGGGGCACCAAAAACATTCAGTACTTC
TRBD2	TRBV12-3/TRBV12-4	TRBJ2-2	.	CASSHGSGLGNTGELFF	TGTGCCAGCAGTCATGGGAGTGGACTAGGGAACACCGGGGAGCTGTTTTTT
TRBD1	TRBV4-1	TRBJ1-5	.	CASSQNRGRPSPQHF	TGCGCCAGCAGCCAAAACAGGGGGCGGCCTTCGCCCCAGCATTTT
.	TRBV20-1	TRBJ2-7	.	CSAPSQHYEQYF	TGCAGTGCTCCTTCCCAGCACTACGAGCAGTACTTC
TRBD1	TRBV5-4	TRBJ2-6	.	CASSQGQGAGGANVLTF	TGTGCCAGCAGCCAGGGACAGGGGGCAGGTGGGGCCAACGTCCTGACTTTC
TRBD1	TRBV6-1	TRBJ2-1	few	CASHRGRPFYNEQFF	TGTGCTTCCCACAGGGGCAGGCCCTTCTACAATGAGCAGTTCTTC
.	TRBV12-3/TRBV12-4	TRBJ2-1	few	CASSLRYEQFF	TGTGCCAGCAGTTTACGGTATGAGCAGTTCTTC
.	TRBV5-1	TRBJ2-7	few	CASSAGASYEQYF	TGCGCCAGCAGCGCCGGGGCGTCCTACGAGCAGTACTTC
.	TRBV7-3	TRBJ1-2	few	CASSLNGESGYGYTF	TGTGCCAGCAGCTTAAATGGGGAAAGCGGCTATGGCTACACCTTC
.	TRBV6-2/TRBV6-3	TRBJ2-2	.	CASSYSGLNTGELFF	TGTGCCAGCAGTTACTCGGGCCTCAACACCGGGGAGCTGTTTTTT
.	TRBV6-2/TRBV6-3	TRBJ2-7	many	CASTQGGEQYF	TGTGCCAGCACACAGGGCGGCGAGCAGTACTTC
TRBD2	TRBV12-3/TRBV12-4	TRBJ2-1	few	CASSPSGRVGNEQFF	TGTGCCAGCAGCCCAAGCGGGAGGGTAGGGAATGAGCAGTTCTTC
TRBD1	TRBV7-6	TRBJ2-7	many	CASSSITGAGGPYEQYF	TGTGCCAGCAGCTCAATAACCGGGGCAGGGGGCCCCTACGAGCAGTACTTC
.	TRBV4-3	TRBJ1-5	.	CASSPGMGQGINQPQHF	TGCGCCAGCAGCCCCGGTATGGGCCAGGGCATCAATCAGCCCCAGCATTTT
.	TRBV12-3/TRBV12-4	TRBJ2-1	.	CASSFAGTYNEQFF	TGTGCCAGCAGTTTTGCCGGGACCTACAATGAGCAGTTCTTC
TRBD1	TRBV15	TRBJ2-7	.	CATTRQGVSEQYF	TGTGCCACCACCCGACAGGGAGTTAGCGAGCAGTACTTC
.	TRBV7-2	TRBJ2-2	few	CASSSGFNTGELFF	TGTGCCAGCAGCTCTGGCTTCAACACCGGGGAGCTGTTTTTT
TRBD1	TRBV20-1	TRBJ2-7	few	CSARDFGTGGTSRPYEQYF	TGCAGTGCTAGAGATTTCGGGACAGGGGGCACTAGCCGTCCCTACGAGCAGTACTTC
.	TRBV28	TRBJ2-2	few	CASSYGTVNTGELFF	TGTGCCAGCAGTTACGGGACGGTCAACACCGGGGAGCTGTTTTTT
.	TRBV6-5	TRBJ2-1	.	CASSYAAFSYNEQFF	TGTGCCAGCAGTTACGCAGCATTCTCCTACAATGAGCAGTTCTTC
TRBD1	TRBV20-1	TRBJ2-2	.	CSAPDRGRVDTGELFF	TGCAGTGCTCCTGACAGGGGGCGGGTTGACACCGGGGAGCTGTTTTTT
.	TRBV7-2	TRBJ2-7	.	CASSLDSKYEQYF	TGTGCCAGCAGCTTAGACTCGAAGTACGAGCAGTACTTC
.	TRBV4-2	TRBJ2-7	.	CASSQDQAGYYEQYF	TGTGCCAGCAGCCAAGATCAGGCGGGATACTACGAGCAGTACTTC
.	TRBV28	TRBJ2-2	.	CASGSEPGELFF	TGTGCCAGCGGCAGTGAGCCCGGGGAGCTGTTTTTT
TRBD1	TRBV6-5	TRBJ1-4	many	CASSYSPPTGAGEKLFF	TGTGCCAGCAGTTACTCACCTCCGACAGGGGCAGGTGAAAAACTGTTTTTT
.	TRBV15	TRBJ2-3	.	CATGSDTQYF	TGTGCCACTGGCTCGGATACGCAGTATTTT